Listed here are 2 T cell receptor beta chains from one sample, sequenced in a study of blood T cell repertoires in COVID-19. Measured with immunoSEQ multiplex PCR; TCRdb has only the in-frame clones, and not every one. The sample includes 99,000 or so clones, 81% of them seen just once. The specimen sequenced was peripheral blood. These receptors were taken from a woman in her sixties or seventies with acute or convalescent COVID-19.

The rearrangement links TRBV10-3 to TRBJ2-2; TRBD2 agrees at 13 bases. Looked up from germline, CDR1 is ENHRY and CDR2 is SYGVKD. The CDR3 is 18 residues long. V shed 10 bases, J shed 4 bases, and the junction held 15 bases outside the gene matches. The CDR3 loop reads CATHPPLAGGPSTGELFF. The CDR3 DNA reads as TGTGCCACCCACCCCCCACTAGCGGGGGGGCCAAGCACCGGGGAGCTGTTTTTT.

This clone was picked up a small number of times. The chain has TRBV7-8 and TRBJ2-7, with 7 nucleotides matching TRBD1. V shed 5 bases and J 2 bases; nucleotides not matched to a gene: 9. The CDR3 is 15 amino acids. Per germline, CDR1 SGHVS and CDR2 FQNEAQ. CDR3 residues: CASSPRTGRPYEQYF. The DNA of the CDR3 is TGTGCCAGCAGCCCACGGACAGGACGTCCCTACGAGCAGTACTTC.